Listed here is a single T cell receptor beta chain. With 1 base removed from V and 9 bases from J, the gap between germline ends came to 16 bases. Germline V gene lookup returns CDR1 LGHDT and CDR2 YNNKEL (reference sequence). The CDR3 loop spans 15 amino acids. The sample is drawn from a study of control samples from healthy donors and cancer patients. Profiling relied on immunoSEQ multiplex PCR, and the TCRdb table lists in-frame clones only, not all of them. The sample records roughly 100,000 clones, around nine tenths being singletons. The clonotype was recovered from a human donor in good health. The donor label of this sample is uncertain. Sequenced input: blood. This chain uses TRBV3-1 (or the pseudogene TRBV3-2) with TRBJ2-1; possibly TRBD1 for D (6 bases). CDR3 sequence (DNA): TGTGCCAGCAGCCAAGTTGGGACAAGATTTGGTGAGCAGTTCTTC. Its protein product is CASSQVGTRFGEQFF.